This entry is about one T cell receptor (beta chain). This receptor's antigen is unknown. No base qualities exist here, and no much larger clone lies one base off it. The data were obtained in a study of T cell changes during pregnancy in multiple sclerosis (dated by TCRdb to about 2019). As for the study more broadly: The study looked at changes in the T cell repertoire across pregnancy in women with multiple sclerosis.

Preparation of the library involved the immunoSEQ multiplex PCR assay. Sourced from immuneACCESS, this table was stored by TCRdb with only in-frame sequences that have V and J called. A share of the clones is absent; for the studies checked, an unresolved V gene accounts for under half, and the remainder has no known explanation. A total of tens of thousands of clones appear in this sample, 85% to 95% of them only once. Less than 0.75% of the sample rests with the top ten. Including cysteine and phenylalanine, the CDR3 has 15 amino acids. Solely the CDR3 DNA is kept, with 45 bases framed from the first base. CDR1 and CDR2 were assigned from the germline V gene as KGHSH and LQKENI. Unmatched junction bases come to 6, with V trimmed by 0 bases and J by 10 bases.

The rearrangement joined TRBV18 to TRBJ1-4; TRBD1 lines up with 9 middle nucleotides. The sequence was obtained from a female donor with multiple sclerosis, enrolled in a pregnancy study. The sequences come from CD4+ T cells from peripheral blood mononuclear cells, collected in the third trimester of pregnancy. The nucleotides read TGTGCCAGCTCACCACCGGGACAGGGAGTACGAAAACTGTTTTTT. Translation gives CASSPPGQGVRKLFF.